Listed here are 24 T cell receptor beta chains from one sample, sequenced in a study of control samples from healthy donors and cancer patients. Generated by immunoSEQ multiplex PCR, the TCRdb table keeps only in-frame clones and is missing some. The table includes 90,000 or so clones, about 88% detected once. Specimen: blood. Receptor source: a woman aged 70 to 79 in good health.

The V and J genes are TRBV6-2 or TRBV6-3 and TRBJ1-1, with a tentative D call TRBD1 (5 bases). Deletions cut 5 bases from V and 1 base from J, with 14 bases between. CDR3 length: 15 residues. Germline assignment: CDR1 MNHEY and CDR2 SVGEGT. The CDR3 reads CASSPPGVTNTEAFF. In DNA form, the CDR3 reads TGTGCCAGCAGTCCCCCGGGGGTTACGAACACTGAAGCTTTCTTT.

The J gene is TRBJ1-2, the V gene TRBV7-2; 8 nucleotides agree with TRBD1. Germline CDR1 and CDR2: SGHTA and FQGNSA. The J segment lost 8 bases and the V segment lost 6 bases, leaving 11 bases of the junction unmatched. This CDR3 has 14 amino acids. The CDR3 DNA is TGTGCCAGCAGGGAAGGACAGGGAAGTAGAGGCTACACCTTC. It yields the protein CASREGQGSRGYTF. The variable domain in full, completed from reference TRBV7-2 and TRBJ1-2, reads GAGVSQSPSNKVTEKGKDVELRCDPISGHTALYWYRQSLGQGLEFLIYFQGNSAPDKSGLPSDRFSAERTGGSVSTLTIQRTQQEDSAVYLCASREGQGSRGYTFGSGTRLTVV.

The chain has TRBV19 and TRBJ1-2; perhaps TRBD1 as D (6 bases). The CDR3 consists of 18 residues. Germline CDR1 is LNHDA and CDR2 is SQIVND (reference sequence). V shed 5 bases and J shed 6 bases, with 28 bases lying between them. The CDR3 region is CASSSLGRGLLPINGYTF. The DNA for the CDR3 is TGTGCCAGTAGTTCCCTCGGCAGGGGTCTTCTTCCGATTAATGGCTACACCTTC.

This clone was counted a few times. The rearrangement links TRBV5-1 to TRBJ2-7; D is undetermined. The length of the CDR3 is 14 residues. V was pared by 0 bases and J by 2 bases, with 9 bases between. Looked up from germline, CDR1 is SGHRS and CDR2 is YFSETQ. The CDR3 sequence is CASSLGGSTYEQYF. In DNA, the CDR3 is TGCGCCAGCAGCTTGGGAGGCAGCACCTACGAGCAGTACTTC.

The DNA of the CDR3 is TGTGCCAGCAGCTTAGGCTCGAGGAGAGTTCATCATCCTTTTAATGAGCAGTTCTTC. Its translation: CASSLGSRRVHHPFNEQFF. This chain joins TRBV13 and TRBJ2-1; D not certain. CDR1 and CDR2 (germline): PRHDT, FYEKMQ (reference sequence). V was pared by 0 bases and J by 7 bases, with 25 bases between. The CDR3 length is 19 residues.

V usage is TRBV11-2 and J usage is TRBJ2-7; TRBD1 might be the D (5 bases). The ends were cut back, 1 base at V and 3 bases at J, with 10 bases in the middle. The CDR3 is 14 amino acids. Germline assignment: CDR1 SGHAT and CDR2 FQNNGV. The chain's CDR3 is CASSLGPQGYEQYF. CDR3 nucleotide sequence: TGTGCCAGCAGCTTAGGCCCCCAGGGCTACGAGCAGTACTTC.

The J gene is TRBJ2-4, the V gene TRBV14; D gene unclear. The CDR3 loop spans 15 amino acids. CDR1 and CDR2 from the germline V gene are SGHDN and FVKESK. The germline V and J ends were trimmed by 3 bases and 1 base, with 10 bases remaining between them. As DNA, the CDR3 is TGTGCCAGCAGCCACACCCCGACGGCCAAAAACATTCAGTACTTC. Translating gives CASSHTPTAKNIQYF.

The chain is built from TRBV4-1 and TRBJ1-2; no clear D. V was trimmed by 0 bases and J by 2 bases, leaving 10 bases between them. Germline V gives CDR1 MGHRA, CDR2 YSYEKL. This CDR3 has 15 amino acids. CDR3 loop: CASSQDRGENYGYTF. Written as DNA, the CDR3 is TGCGCCAGCAGCCAAGATCGCGGAGAGAACTATGGCTACACCTTC.

The chain recombines TRBV30 with TRBJ1-6; D gene unclear. This CDR3 has 14 residues. V was shortened by 1 base and J by 0 bases, with 4 bases between the two germline ends. Per the germline V gene, CDR1 is GTSNPN and CDR2 is SVGIG (reference sequence). The CDR3 spells CAWSEGSYNSPLHF. CDR3 DNA: TGTGCCTGGAGTGAGGGCTCCTATAATTCACCCCTCCACTTT.

The chain carries TRBV2 and TRBJ1-6; D gene unclear. This CDR3 is 13 amino acids long. Per germline, CDR1 SNHLY and CDR2 FYNNEI. Deletions cut 7 bases from V and 6 bases from J, with 10 bases between. CDR3 in DNA: TGTGCCAGCATTGCCGGGCTTAATTCACCCCTCCACTTT. Amino acids: CASIAGLNSPLHF. Full variable domain (rest looked up from reference TRBV2 and TRBJ1-6): EPEVTQTPSHQVTQMGQEVILRCVPISNHLYFYWYRQILGQKVEFLVSFYNNEISEKSEIFDDQFSVERPDGSNFTLKIRSTKLEDSAMYFCASIAGLNSPLHFGNGTRLTVT.

The chain couples TRBV3-1 (or the pseudogene TRBV3-2) to TRBJ1-6; perhaps TRBD1 as D (5 bases). V dropped 1 base and J dropped 10 bases, with 14 bases sitting between them. CDR3 length: 15 residues. CDR1 LGHDT and CDR2 YNNKEL come from the germline V gene (reference sequence). CDR3: CASSQVEAGESPLHF. CDR3 in DNA: TGTGCCAGCAGCCAAGTCGAAGCGGGGGAATCACCCCTCCACTTT.

The rearrangement uses TRBV7-3 and TRBJ1-1; 7 nucleotides match TRBD1. The CDR3 is 14 residues long. Germline loops: CDR1 SGHTA, CDR2 FQGTGA. With 4 bases clipped from V and 4 bases from J, the junction kept 6 bases outside the gene matches. CDR3 loop: CASSSEGASTEAFF. The DNA for the CDR3 is TGTGCCAGCAGCTCCGAGGGGGCGAGCACTGAAGCTTTCTTT.

The table lists this clone with a count of one. The chain uses TRBV9 and TRBJ1-1; the D is unclear. V shed 0 bases and J shed 1 base, with 7 bases lying between them. The CDR3 loop spans 14 amino acids. The germline V gene encodes CDR1 SGDLS and CDR2 YYNGEE. The CDR3 region has the DNA TGTGCCAGCAGCGTAGCCCCAGCGAACACTGAAGCTTTCTTT. It translates to CASSVAPANTEAFF.

The rearrangement joins TRBV27 to TRBJ2-3, with D perhaps matching TRBD2 (6 bases). Trimming took 3 bases from V and 4 from J, leaving 11 bases between them. The V gene's germline CDR1 is MNHEY and CDR2 SMNVEV (reference sequence). CDR3 size: 14 residues. The CDR3 sequence: CASSLEGYADTQYF. In nucleotides, the CDR3 is TGTGCCAGCAGTTTGGAGGGGTACGCAGATACGCAGTATTTT.

V gene TRBV5-8 combines with J gene TRBJ2-3; 7 nucleotides match TRBD2. V was clipped by 4 bases and J by 0 bases; unmatched bases: 11. Per the germline V gene, CDR1 is SGHTS and CDR2 is YDEGEE. CDR3 length: 17 residues. The CDR3 protein is CASSVKIGRASTDTQYF. CDR3 sequence (DNA): TGTGCCAGCAGCGTCAAAATTGGGAGGGCCAGCACAGATACGCAGTATTTT.

The rearrangement uses TRBV6-5 and TRBJ1-6; unclear D gene. CDR3 length equals 14 residues. The V and J ends lost 6 bases and 9 bases respectively, with 15 bases between them. Germline CDR1 is MNHEY and CDR2 is SVGAGI. The CDR3 spells CASRSDRSSSPLHF. CDR3 bases: TGTGCCAGCAGATCGGACCGATCCTCTTCACCCCTCCACTTT.

V gene TRBV24-1 combines with J gene TRBJ2-1; TRBD1 agrees at 8 bases. Per the germline V gene, CDR1 is KGHDR and CDR2 is SFDVKD. The ends lost 4 bases at V and 5 bases at J; junction bases unmatched: 12. This CDR3 is 17 amino acids long. This CDR3 is CATSDQAGTGANNEQFF. For the CDR3, the DNA is TGTGCCACCAGTGACCAAGCCGGGACAGGAGCAAACAATGAGCAGTTCTTC.

This chain links TRBV19 with TRBJ1-5; D ambiguous. There are 15 residues in the CDR3. V shed 3 bases and J shed 4 bases, with 13 bases lying between them. In germline, CDR1 is LNHDA, CDR2 SQIVND (reference sequence). CDR3 nucleotides: TGTGCCAGTAGTATTGGAGAGATTAGGAATCAGCCCCAGCATTTT. This gives the protein CASSIGEIRNQPQHF.

The rearrangement joins TRBV2 to TRBJ2-1; D assignment may be TRBD1 or TRBD2 (6 bases each). The CDR3 has 17 amino acids. V lost 5 bases to trimming and J lost 0 bases, with 17 bases between them. Per germline, CDR1 SNHLY and CDR2 FYNNEI. Here the CDR3 reads CASSHNRQEGSYNEQFF. In DNA form, the CDR3 reads TGTGCCAGCAGTCACAACCGACAGGAGGGCTCCTACAATGAGCAGTTCTTC. The full variable domain, in which reference TRBV2 and TRBJ2-1 provide the parts outside the CDR3, is EPEVTQTPSHQVTQMGQEVILRCVPISNHLYFYWYRQILGQKVEFLVSFYNNEISEKSEIFDDQFSVERPDGSNFTLKIRSTKLEDSAMYFCASSHNRQEGSYNEQFFGPGTRLTVL.

The CDR3 sequence is CASSLARYNEQFF. The CDR3, as DNA: TGTGCCAGCAGCTTGGCCCGATACAATGAGCAGTTCTTC. This rearrangement joins TRBV5-8 to TRBJ2-1, with D unclear. This CDR3 is built from 13 residues. Germline assignment: CDR1 SGHTS and CDR2 YDEGEE. The V end lost 0 bases, the J end lost 4 bases, and 5 bases lay between the germline ends.

This clone was detected once. The V call is TRBV30, the J call TRBJ1-1; D gene uncertain. This CDR3 region has 12 residues. Germline CDR1 is GTSNPN and CDR2 is SVGIG (reference sequence). V lost 2 bases and J lost 7, with 11 bases in between. CDR3 bases: TGTGCCTGGAGTCGGGCCGAAATTGAAGCTTTCTTT. Amino acids: CAWSRAEIEAFF. Supplemented by reference TRBV30 and TRBJ1-1, the full variable domain reads SQTIHQWPATLVQPVGSPLSLECTVEGTSNPNLYWYRQAAGRGLQLLFYSVGIGQISSEVPQNLSASRPQDRQFILSSKKLLLSDSGFYLCAWSRAEIEAFFGQGTRLTVV.

The chain combines TRBV27 with TRBJ2-1, with a tentative D call TRBD2 (5 bases). The CDR3 sequence is 13 residues long. The V gene lost 2 bases and the J gene lost 12 bases, with 14 bases spanning the gap. Germline values: CDR1 MNHEY, CDR2 SMNVEV (reference sequence). The CDR3 region is CASSLLAVGVQFF. DNA of the CDR3: TGTGCCAGCAGTTTACTCGCGGTCGGGGTGCAGTTCTTC.

This clone appeared a single time. The chain has TRBV15 and TRBJ1-2; D is undetermined. Germline lookup yields CDR1 LNHNV and CDR2 YYDKDF (reference sequence). This CDR3 has 15 amino acids. With 4 bases removed from V and 2 bases from J, the gap between germline ends came to 14 bases. The CDR3 DNA sequence: TGTGCCACCAGCACTGGTCCTCAGGCGAACTATGGCTACACCTTC. It yields the protein CATSTGPQANYGYTF.

The chain has TRBV2 and TRBJ2-7; 11 positions match TRBD1. CDR1 SNHLY and CDR2 FYNNEI come from the germline V gene. V lost 8 bases, J lost 4 bases, and 4 bases stayed unmatched. The CDR3 contains 13 residues. DNA for the CDR3: TGTGCCAGCTCACGGGACAGGGGGTACGAGCAGTACTTC. It codes for CASSRDRGYEQYF.